This T cell receptor (beta chain) was recorded in a study of Tregs in tolerant kidney transplant recipients. Study-wide points: Tolerant patients' donor-specific Tregs expanded beyond overall Tregs, suggesting antigen-driven growth.

TCRdb keeps only in-frame clones here, not all; method: immunoSEQ multiplex PCR. The sample includes tens of thousands of clones, approximately 85% of them seen just once. This CDR3 comprises 15 residues. The V gene's germline CDR1 is SGHRS and CDR2 YFSETQ. Trimming at V came to 3 bases and at J to 1 base, leaving 5 bases not matched to a gene. Unstimulated Tregs (CD4+CD25+CD127-) and CD4+CD25- non-Tregs were sorted from PBMCs. With regard to this clone: What it recognizes is unknown.

Sequencing used Tregs from blood, obtained before the transplant. This TCR was recovered from a human donor who received a combined kidney and bone marrow transplant. The V gene is TRBV5-1, the J gene TRBJ1-1; TRBD1 aligns across 8 bases. CDR3 DNA: TGCGCCAGCAGCTCACGAGGACAGGGGAACACTGAAGCTTTCTTT. Its translation is CASSSRGQGNTEAFF.